These 18 T cell receptor beta chains share one sample of origin, sequenced in a study of vaccination and CD4 T cells after COVID-19. Sequenced with the Oncomine TCR Beta short-read assay was DNA taken from cultured CD4+ T cells. TCRdb reanalysed the PCR reads using MiXCR and keeps one entry per CDR3 protein. This table has 15,000 to 20,000 distinct CDR3 sequences, just under 50% appearing once. The antigens of these receptors remain unknown. Treatment here: roughly ten-day PBMC culture with coronavirus spike peptide pools or control peptides (ViraFEST assay). Sequencing used CD4+ T cells from blood, cultured in vitro, obtained before SARS-CoV-2 vaccination. These receptors all stem from a human donor who had recovered from COVID-19.

There are a few counts of this clonotype. The V gene is TRBV7-2, the J gene TRBJ1-5; D is possibly TRBD1 (6 bases). The V and J ends lost 1 base and 1 base respectively, with 8 bases between them. The CDR3 covers 15 residues. Germline lookup yields CDR1 SGHTA and CDR2 FQGNSA. The CDR3: CASSLDRASNQPQHF. The CDR3 DNA is TGTGCCAGCAGCTTAGACAGGGCGAGCAATCAGCCCCAGCATTTT.

The chain carries TRBV11-2 and TRBJ2-7, with TRBD1 matching over 8 bases. CDR3 length equals 13 residues. The germline gives CDR1 SGHAT, CDR2 FQNNGV. Trimming cost V 5 bases and J 6 bases; bases outside gene matches: 6. CDR3 DNA: TGTGCCAGCAGCCAGGGGGCAGGGGGCGAGCAGTACTTC. Protein sequence: CASSQGAGGEQYF. Full variable domain (missing parts from reference TRBV11-2 and TRBJ2-7): EAGVAQSPRYKIIEKRQSVAFWCNPISGHATLYWYQQILGQGPKLLIQFQNNGVVDDSQLPKDRFSAERLKGVDSTLKIQPAKLEDSAVYLCASSQGAGGEQYFGPGTRLTVT.

This clonotype turned up a few times. This chain uses TRBV19 with TRBJ1-5, with no clear D. The germline V gene has CDR1 LNHDA and CDR2 SQIVND (reference sequence). The CDR3 consists of 12 residues. Trimming shortened V by 7 bases and J by 5 bases, and 9 bases separated the two germline ends. CDR3 region: CASTMEHQPQHF. The CDR3 DNA reads TGTGCCAGTACCATGGAGCATCAGCCCCAGCATTTT.

V usage is TRBV6-1 and J usage is TRBJ1-2; TRBD1 matches at 7 bases. The CDR3 length is 13 residues. Germline assignment: CDR1 MNHNS and CDR2 SASEGT. V lost 2 bases, J lost 8 bases, and 5 bases stayed unmatched. The CDR3 here is CASSESQGVGYTF. In nucleotides, the CDR3 is TGTGCCAGCAGTGAATCCCAGGGGGTGGGCTACACCTTC.

The V call is TRBV11-2, the J call TRBJ2-7; 7 bases line up with TRBD2. The J segment lost 1 base and the V segment lost 0 bases, leaving 3 bases of the junction unmatched. CDR1 is SGHAT, CDR2 FQNNGV, per germline. This CDR3 contains 15 residues. CDR3 protein: CASSLEAGDSYEQYF. In nucleotides, the CDR3 is TGTGCCAGCAGCTTAGAGGCGGGAGATTCCTACGAGCAGTACTTC.

This clonotype has just a few counts. This sequence joins TRBV20-1 and TRBJ2-3; D is possibly TRBD1 (5 bases). The CDR3 spans 15 residues. The V gene's germline CDR1 is DFQATT and CDR2 SNEGSKA (reference sequence). Trimming left V 6 bases short and J 2 bases short, with 18 bases between. CDR3 loop: CSAPTTGATTDTQYF. CDR3 sequence (DNA): TGCAGTGCCCCGACCACAGGCGCTACCACAGATACGCAGTATTTT.

The chain uses TRBV6-1 and TRBJ2-2; D not certain. The CDR3 loop spans 15 amino acids. Germline V gene sequence: CDR1 MNHNS, CDR2 SASEGT. V dropped 7 bases and J dropped 5 bases, with 17 bases sitting between them. CDR3 in amino acids: CASKNAPQITGELFF. CDR3 nucleotides: TGTGCCAGCAAGAACGCCCCCCAAATTACCGGGGAGCTGTTTTTT.

The chain is built from TRBV7-8 and TRBJ1-2, with D hard to call. The CDR3 length is 12 residues. V lost 2 bases and J 8 bases, leaving 9 bases between the germline ends. Germline CDR1 reads SGHVS; CDR2 reads FQNEAQ. CDR3 loop: CASSLNHGGYTF. In DNA form, the CDR3 reads TGTGCCAGCAGCTTAAACCACGGCGGCTACACCTTC.

The rearrangement uses TRBV6-1 and TRBJ2-5; the match to TRBD2 covers 10 bases. Unmatched junction bases numbered 8, after V lost 8 bases and J lost 2 bases. CDR1 MNHNS and CDR2 SASEGT come from the germline V gene. This CDR3 spans 15 amino acids. CDR3: CASRRSGRGQETQYF. The CDR3, as DNA: TGTGCCAGCCGGAGAAGCGGGAGGGGTCAAGAGACCCAGTACTTC.

J is TRBJ1-4 and V is TRBV7-2; the match to TRBD1 covers 8 bases. This CDR3 region has 14 residues. Germline V gives CDR1 SGHTA, CDR2 FQGNSA. V shed 1 base and J 10 bases; nucleotides not matched to a gene: 5. CDR3 bases: TGTGCCAGCAGCTTAGAGGCTCAGGGGGCAAAACTGTTTTTT. It is translated as CASSLEAQGAKLFF.

V and J are TRBV6-2 or TRBV6-3 and TRBJ1-6; D perhaps matches TRBD1 (6 bases). In germline, CDR1 is MNHEY, CDR2 SVGEGT. CDR3 size: 15 residues. V was shortened by 5 bases and J by 7 bases, with 15 bases between the two germline ends. CDR3 DNA: TGTGCCAGCAGTGTCCGGGACATTCCCAATTCACCCCTCCACTTT. Residues: CASSVRDIPNSPLHF.

The V and J genes are TRBV20-1 and TRBJ2-3; TRBD2 is a possible D gene (6 bases). Trimming took off 0 bases at V and 1 base at J, with 14 bases between the two ends. Germline assignment: CDR1 DFQATT and CDR2 SNEGSKA (reference sequence). The length of the CDR3 is 16 residues. CDR3 in amino acids: CSARDIWRGGTDTQYF. CDR3 nucleotides: TGCAGTGCTAGAGATATATGGCGGGGAGGCACAGATACGCAGTATTTT.

The table lists this clonotype with a count of one. The chain joins TRBV7-2 to TRBJ2-6; 8 bases match TRBD1. Germline values: CDR1 SGHTA, CDR2 FQGNSA. This CDR3 comprises 17 residues. The V segment lost 3 bases and the J segment 4 bases; nucleotides outside the gene matches: 8. The CDR3 DNA reads TGTGCCAGCAGCTTTTACAGGGGGGCTTCGGGGGCCAACGTCCTGACTTTC. This sequence encodes CASSFYRGASGANVLTF.

V is TRBV7-2 and J is TRBJ2-1; 7 positions agree with TRBD1. The CDR3 loop spans 15 amino acids. Germline V gives CDR1 SGHTA, CDR2 FQGNSA. After removal of 5 bases from V and 0 bases from J, the junction contained 4 bases not matched to a gene. DNA of the CDR3: TGTGCCAGCAGCCGGGACAGAATCTCCTACAATGAGCAGTTCTTC. Translation: CASSRDRISYNEQFF.

V is TRBV12-3 or TRBV12-4 and J is TRBJ2-5; perhaps TRBD1 as D (5 bases). This CDR3 has 13 amino acids. V was cut by 3 bases and J by 0 bases, with 5 bases left in between. The CDR3 nucleotides read TGTGCCAGCAGTTTCAGGGACCAAGAGACCCAGTACTTC. It is translated as CASSFRDQETQYF.

The chain recombines TRBV7-8 with TRBJ2-5; tentatively, D is TRBD1 (6 bases). Trimming removed 5 bases at V and 1 base at J, with 14 bases between. This CDR3 region has 15 residues. Germline CDR1 and CDR2: SGHVS and FQNEAQ. In nucleotides, the CDR3 is TGTGCCAGCAGCGGTCCGAGGGGGTTCCAAGAGACCCAGTACTTC. Encoded protein: CASSGPRGFQETQYF.

This clonotype has more than one count but fewer than ten. The rearrangement uses TRBV2 and TRBJ1-2; D not certain. Trimming took off 6 bases at V and 2 bases at J, with 7 bases between the two ends. This CDR3 comprises 12 residues. CDR1 and CDR2 (germline): SNHLY, FYNNEI. The CDR3 coding sequence is TGTGCCAGCAGGAGCACCAACTATGGCTACACCTTC. Translating gives CASRSTNYGYTF.

V is TRBV11-3 and J is TRBJ2-6; D is undetermined. Germline CDR1 is SGHNT and CDR2 is YENEEA. The CDR3 runs to 18 residues. Trimming stripped 5 bases from V and 1 base from J, with 18 bases between. DNA of the CDR3: TGTGCCAGCAGCCCCCAGATGAGCCTGGCATCTGGGGCCAACGTCCTGACTTTC. This gives the protein CASSPQMSLASGANVLTF.